This passage covers 17 T cell receptor beta chains from one sample sequenced in a study of PD-L1 blockade in urothelial cancer (dated 2017 in TCRdb). The time point label here, explained by the study, means: pretreatment peripheral blood. Library preparation employed the immunoSEQ multiplex PCR assay. This immuneACCESS table, as held by TCRdb, lists in-frame sequences with V and J called but not all clones. Of the missing ones, under half trace to an unresolved V gene in checked studies; the others have no known cause. The sample records about 63,000 clones, about four fifths of which are singletons. In total, the top ten clones hold more than 5.5% of the sample. This specimen was PBMCs, taken around atezolizumab (anti-PD-L1) treatment. The receptors were sampled from a man aged 65-85 years with urothelial cancer.

The V and J genes are TRBV25-1 and TRBJ1-2; D remains ambiguous. CDR3 length: 13 amino acids. With 3 bases removed from V and 8 bases from J, the gap between germline ends came to 13 bases. CDR1 and CDR2 from the germline V gene are MGHDK and SYGVNS. The CDR3 sequence: CASSESSAGGYTF. Written as DNA, the CDR3 is TGTGCCAGCAGTGAGTCCTCGGCGGGGGGCTACACCTTC.

This clone was detected a few times. The V call is TRBV7-8, the J call TRBJ1-2, with 8 bases fitting TRBD1. The CDR3 loop spans 15 amino acids. Germline V gene data show CDR1 as SGHVS and CDR2 as FQNEAQ. Trimming at V came to 5 bases and at J to 4 bases, leaving 9 bases not matched to a gene. This CDR3 is CASSPHRGGPYGYTF. In nucleotides, the CDR3 is TGTGCCAGCAGCCCTCACAGGGGGGGGCCCTATGGCTACACCTTC. Together with reference TRBV7-8 and TRBJ1-2, the CDR3 gives the full variable domain: GAGVSQSPRYKVAKRGQDVALRCDPISGHVSLFWYQQALGQGPEFLTYFQNEAQLDKSGLPSDRFFAERPEGSVSTLKIQRTQQEDSAVYLCASSPHRGGPYGYTFGSGTRLTVV.

This clone was counted once. This chain connects TRBV10-2 to TRBJ2-1; 10 positions match TRBD2. Germline CDR1 WSHSY, CDR2 SAAADI. Losses at the gene ends were 6 bases for V and 6 bases for J; bases not matched to a gene: 8. The CDR3 has 15 amino acids. CDR3: CASRELAGFGNEQFF. The DNA of the CDR3 is TGCGCCAGCAGGGAACTAGCGGGATTTGGCAATGAGCAGTTCTTC.

The chain couples TRBV5-1 to TRBJ2-1; 12 bases are shared with TRBD2. The CDR3 runs 17 residues. J was trimmed by 0 bases and V by 4 bases; bases with no gene match: 5. Germline assignment: CDR1 SGHRS and CDR2 YFSETQ. In nucleotides, the CDR3 is TGCGCCAGCAGCGCGCAACTAGCGGGGGGCTCCTACAATGAGCAGTTCTTC. Its protein product is CASSAQLAGGSYNEQFF.

V and J are TRBV19 and TRBJ1-1; the D gene is possibly TRBD1 (5 bases). The CDR3 runs to 16 residues. CDR1 and CDR2 from the germline V gene are LNHDA and SQIVND (reference sequence). Between the trimmed V and J ends, which lost 6 bases and 1 base, there was a span of 18 bases. The CDR3 protein is CASRQREGGENTEAFF. CDR3 coding DNA: TGTGCCAGTAGGCAGCGTGAGGGAGGGGAGAACACTGAAGCTTTCTTT.

This chain links TRBV5-1 with TRBJ1-1; no firm D call. The germline gives CDR1 SGHRS, CDR2 YFSETQ. V lost 4 bases to trimming and J lost 2 bases, with 21 bases between them. The CDR3 totals 17 residues. For the CDR3, the DNA is TGCGCCAGCAGCAGCGGACTTAAAACGGATCACAACACTGAAGCTTTCTTT. Translation gives CASSSGLKTDHNTEAFF.

V usage is TRBV14 and J usage is TRBJ1-6; possible D gene TRBD1, 6 bases. Germline V gene data show CDR1 as SGHDN and CDR2 as FVKESK. The V and J ends lost 4 bases and 10 bases respectively, with 11 bases between them. The CDR3 has 13 amino acids. CDR3 region: CASSRNRDSPLHF. CDR3 DNA sequence: TGTGCCAGCAGCCGGAACAGGGACTCACCCCTCCACTTT.

The CDR3 DNA reads as TGTGCCAGCTACTCTAGCGGGAGCACAGATACGCAGTATTTT. As protein: CASYSSGSTDTQYF. The rearrangement joins TRBV11-3 to TRBJ2-3; 8 nucleotides align to TRBD2. The CDR3 loop spans 14 amino acids. CDR1 is SGHNT, CDR2 YENEEA, per germline. The junction had 4 bases not matched to a gene; V was cut back by 8 bases and J by 0 bases.

The chain carries TRBV7-2 and TRBJ2-5, with TRBD2 matching 10 bases. Per germline, CDR1 SGHTA and CDR2 FQGNSA. The CDR3 is made up of 16 amino acids. The junction had 8 bases not matched to a gene; V was cut back by 2 bases and J by 5 bases. The CDR3, as DNA: TGTGCCAGCAGCTTACGGAGCGGGAGGGTCCGTGAGACCCAGTACTTC. Amino acids: CASSLRSGRVRETQYF.

The chain couples TRBV7-3 to TRBJ2-1; possible D gene TRBD1, 5 bases. The germline V gene has CDR1 SGHTA and CDR2 FQGTGA. The germline V and J ends were trimmed by 5 bases and 10 bases, with 9 bases remaining between them. This CDR3 has 11 amino acids. The CDR3 nucleotides read TGTGCCAGCAGCATCGGACAAGAGCAGTTCTTC. Translated: CASSIGQEQFF.

The chain is built from TRBV15 and TRBJ2-5, with D tentatively TRBD1 (6 bases). The CDR3 extends over 15 amino acids. Per the germline V gene, CDR1 is LNHNV and CDR2 is YYDKDF (reference sequence). The V end was cut by 5 bases, the J end by 4 bases, with 17 bases between. CDR3 nucleotides: TGTGCCACCAGCGGGCTGCGGGTAGGGGGAGAGACCCAGTACTTC. Its translation: CATSGLRVGGETQYF. The entire variable domain, with the rest obtained from reference TRBV15 and TRBJ2-5, is as follows: DAMVIQNPRYQVTQFGKPVTLSCSQTLNHNVMYWYQQKSSQAPKLLFHYYDKDFNNEADTPDNFQSRRPNTSFCFLDIRSPGLGDTAMYLCATSGLRVGGETQYFGPGTRLLVL.

This chain joins TRBV7-8 and TRBJ1-1; the D gene is possibly TRBD1 (5 bases). V was clipped by 5 bases and J by 4 bases, with 14 bases between them. The CDR3 is 14 amino acids. Germline V gene lookup returns CDR1 SGHVS and CDR2 FQNEAQ. DNA of the CDR3: TGTGCCAGCAGCGTCGGGGGACTGGTCACTGAAGCTTTCTTT. Its translation: CASSVGGLVTEAFF.

V and J are TRBV18 and TRBJ1-4, with 7 nucleotides matching TRBD1. Germline V gene lookup returns CDR1 KGHSH and CDR2 LQKENI. The ends lost 0 bases at V and 5 bases at J; junction bases unmatched: 3. The CDR3 is made up of 15 amino acids. The CDR3 DNA is TGTGCCAGCTCACCACCAGCAGGGGGAAATGAAAAACTGTTTTTT. This encodes CASSPPAGGNEKLFF.

This chain links TRBV6-5 with TRBJ1-2; a weak D match, TRBD1 (6 bases). This CDR3 contains 14 residues. The germline V gene encodes CDR1 MNHEY and CDR2 SVGAGI. The ends were cut back, 0 bases at V and 6 bases at J, with 11 bases in the middle. Here the CDR3 DNA reads TGTGCCAGCAGTTACTCCGGGGGGCACGATGGCTACACCTTC. Translated: CASSYSGGHDGYTF.

This clone was seen just once. The chain uses TRBV27 and TRBJ2-7; 8 nucleotides agree with TRBD2. The CDR3 runs to 13 residues. Unmatched junction bases numbered 6, after V lost 8 bases and J lost 3 bases. CDR1 and CDR2 from the germline V gene are MNHEY and SMNVEV (reference sequence). CDR3 bases: TGTGCCAGCCAGACTAGCGTTGGCTACGAGCAGTACTTC. This translates into CASQTSVGYEQYF.

The chain is built from TRBV11-3 and TRBJ2-3; TRBD2 matches at 8 bases. From germline, CDR1 is SGHNT and CDR2 YENEEA. CDR3 size: 16 residues. V lost 3 bases to trimming and J lost 1 base; unmatched junction nucleotides: 6. The CDR3 DNA sequence: TGTGCCAGCAGCTTGGGACTAGAAGGTGGCACAGATACGCAGTATTTT. This encodes CASSLGLEGGTDTQYF.

The gene calls are TRBV6-1 and TRBJ2-5, with TRBD1 matching 8 bases. V lost 6 bases, J lost 4 bases, and 4 bases stayed unmatched. The CDR3 is 13 amino acids. In germline, CDR1 is MNHNS, CDR2 SASEGT. The CDR3 protein is CASSRTGTETQYF. CDR3 nucleotides: TGTGCCAGCAGCAGGACAGGGACAGAGACCCAGTACTTC.